The rows below give T cell receptor beta chains drawn from one sample of a study of T-cell memory formation after mild COVID-19. Each CDR3 protein is one row after TCRdb ran MiXCR on the 5' RACE reads. The sample holds 84,000 or so distinct CDR3 sequences; 11% to 15% are singletons and the top ten take about 31%. The sequenced sample was PBMCs or a T cell subset sorted from them (not recorded which). Source of these receptors: an adult woman who had mild COVID-19 (a few samples of this study predate the infection). Cell type and time point are not known. Each CDR3 is given with its conserved first and last residue. The D gene is left open where the match is weak. Part of the rows lack a size; the others show once, few, many or a class for expanded clones.

j_gene	d_gene	abundance	v_gene	len	CDR3aa	CDR3nt
TRBJ1-2	TRBD1	NA	TRBV7-3	15	CASSPRGETNYGYTF	TGTGCCAGCAGCCCCAGGGGGGAGACTAACTATGGCTACACCTTC
TRBJ2-3	TRBD2	NA	TRBV19	16	CASSILDGGATDTQYF	TGTGCCAGTAGTATTTTGGACGGGGGGGCCACAGATACGCAGTATTTT
TRBJ1-1	NA	few	TRBV5-1	14	CASSLRIMNTEAFF	TGCGCCAGCAGCTTACGGATCATGAACACTGAAGCTTTCTTT
TRBJ1-2	NA	few	TRBV20-1	13	CSARRTDNYGYTF	TGCAGTGCCCGCCGGACAGACAACTATGGCTACACCTTC
TRBJ2-7	NA	many	TRBV29-1	15	CSVERDAGPQGEQYF	TGCAGCGTTGAACGCGACGCCGGCCCTCAGGGCGAGCAGTACTTC
TRBJ2-1	TRBD2	few	TRBV5-1	18	CASSPGLAGGLGYNEQFF	TGCGCCAGCAGCCCAGGACTAGCGGGAGGGCTGGGCTACAATGAGCAGTTCTTC
TRBJ2-7	TRBD1	NA	TRBV27	15	CASSLPGQGASEQYF	TGTGCCAGCAGTTTGCCGGGACAGGGGGCTTCCGAGCAGTACTTC
TRBJ2-5	NA	NA	TRBV5-1	14	CASSLKSYQETQYF	TGCGCCAGCAGTCTGAAGTCGTACCAAGAGACCCAGTACTTC
TRBJ1-2	NA	once	TRBV12-3/TRBV12-4	13	CASRGSGNYGYTF	TGTGCCAGCAGGGGCAGCGGAAACTATGGCTACACCTTC
TRBJ2-1	NA	few	TRBV20-1	12	CSARDVGNEQFF	TGCAGTGCTAGAGATGTTGGCAATGAGCAGTTCTTC
TRBJ2-1	TRBD2	NA	TRBV2	17	CASSEAVLAGGLDEQFF	TGTGCCAGCAGTGAAGCGGTACTAGCGGGGGGGTTGGATGAGCAGTTCTTC
TRBJ1-4	NA	few	TRBV5-5	15	CASCEEGATNEKLFF	TGTGCCAGCTGCGAGGAGGGTGCAACTAATGAAAAACTGTTTTTT
TRBJ2-1	TRBD2	few	TRBV20-1	15	CSAAPLAESYNEQFF	TGCAGTGCTGCCCCCCTAGCGGAGTCCTACAATGAGCAGTTCTTC
TRBJ2-1	TRBD2	many	TRBV7-9	18	CASSLVLAGGSSYNEQFF	TGTGCCAGCAGCTTAGTACTAGCGGGAGGGAGCTCCTACAATGAGCAGTTCTTC
TRBJ1-1	TRBD1	NA	TRBV5-1	16	CASSFGTGTDLTEAFF	TGCGCCAGCAGCTTTGGAACAGGGACAGACCTCACTGAAGCTTTCTTT
TRBJ2-1	NA	few	TRBV4-3	15	CASSPRTNGRNEQFF	TGCGCCAGCAGCCCACGAACTAACGGACGCAATGAGCAGTTCTTC
TRBJ2-5	NA	NA	TRBV12-3/TRBV12-4	16	CASSLASGPGGETQYF	TGTGCCAGCAGTTTAGCGTCGGGCCCCGGAGGAGAGACCCAGTACTTC
TRBJ2-7	TRBD1	few	TRBV7-2	14	CASSATGGFNEQYF	TGTGCCAGCAGCGCGACAGGGGGGTTCAACGAGCAGTACTTC
TRBJ2-1	TRBD2	few	TRBV20-1	16	CSARHAGGNSYNEQFF	TGCAGTGCTAGACATGCGGGAGGCAACTCCTACAATGAGCAGTTCTTC
TRBJ2-7	TRBD1	few	TRBV18	13	CASSPGQTYEQYF	TGTGCCAGCTCACCGGGACAGACATACGAGCAGTACTTC
TRBJ2-1	NA	few	TRBV12-3/TRBV12-4	15	CASSPDRSSYNEQFF	TGTGCCAGCAGCCCGGACCGGAGCTCCTACAATGAGCAGTTCTTC
TRBJ2-1	TRBD2	NA	TRBV6-1	15	CASSDLAGGYNEQFF	TGTGCCAGCAGTGACTTAGCGGGAGGGTACAATGAGCAGTTCTTC
TRBJ2-1	TRBD1	many	TRBV30	15	CAWSVTGQGGNEQFF	TGTGCCTGGAGTGTAACGGGACAGGGGGGTAATGAGCAGTTCTTC
TRBJ2-5	TRBD2	NA	TRBV19	14	CASSWQDGGETQYF	TGTGCCAGTAGTTGGCAGGACGGGGGGGAGACCCAGTACTTC
TRBJ2-7	NA	few	TRBV30	12	CASSLTEWEQYF	TGTGCCTCGTCGTTAACTGAATGGGAGCAGTACTTC
TRBJ1-4	NA	NA	TRBV5-1	15	CASSLAVNGEEKLFF	TGCGCCAGCAGCTTGGCAGTTAACGGTGAGGAAAAACTGTTTTTT
TRBJ1-2	TRBD1	NA	TRBV29-1	15	CSVEEDRRNSPGYTF	TGCAGCGTTGAAGAGGACAGGAGAAACTCTCCTGGCTACACCTTC
TRBJ1-5	TRBD1	NA	TRBV9	15	CASSVGTGGSQPQHF	TGTGCCAGCAGCGTGGGTACAGGGGGATCCCAGCCCCAGCATTTT
TRBJ2-2	NA	once	TRBV7-9	15	CASTPPNGNTGELFF	TGTGCCAGCACCCCTCCAAACGGGAACACCGGGGAGCTGTTTTTT
TRBJ2-5	TRBD2	NA	TRBV27	14	CASSLSGRAGTQYF	TGTGCCAGCAGTCTTAGCGGGAGGGCCGGGACCCAGTACTTC
TRBJ2-5	NA	few	TRBV10-3	15	CAISGLEGGLETQYF	TGTGCCATCAGTGGACTTGAGGGGGGGCTGGAGACCCAGTACTTC
TRBJ2-1	NA	few	TRBV9	14	CASSVTQNFNEQFF	TGTGCCAGCAGCGTTACCCAGAATTTCAATGAGCAGTTCTTC
TRBJ2-7	TRBD1	NA	TRBV9	15	CASSATGGTSYEQYF	TGTGCCAGCAGCGCTACAGGGGGCACCTCCTACGAGCAGTACTTC
TRBJ2-5	NA	few	TRBV6-2/TRBV6-3	14	CATEIWGVSETQYF	TGTGCCACCGAGATATGGGGGGTCTCAGAGACCCAGTACTTC
TRBJ1-1	NA	few	TRBV5-6	13	CASTPGGGTEAFF	TGTGCCAGCACCCCCGGAGGGGGCACTGAAGCTTTCTTT
TRBJ1-1	NA	few	TRBV4-1	14	CASSHRGGNTEAFF	TGCGCCAGCAGCCATCGGGGAGGGAACACTGAAGCTTTCTTT
TRBJ2-5	NA	few	TRBV7-8	14	CASSLGPFQETQYF	TGTGCCAGCAGCTTAGGGCCTTTTCAAGAGACCCAGTACTTC
TRBJ2-7	NA	few	TRBV20-1	15	CSARLRRDASYEQYF	TGCAGTGCTAGACTCCGCCGGGACGCCTCCTACGAGCAGTACTTC
TRBJ2-7	TRBD2	NA	TRBV4-3	15	CASSQGFGGSYEQYF	TGCGCCAGCAGCCAAGGATTTGGCGGGAGCTACGAGCAGTACTTC
TRBJ2-3	TRBD2	few	TRBV11-3	13	CASRGLATDTQYF	TGTGCCAGCAGGGGACTAGCCACAGATACGCAGTATTTT
TRBJ2-1	TRBD1	NA	TRBV15	16	CATSPSRDRGDNEQFF	TGTGCCACCAGCCCATCCCGGGACAGGGGGGACAATGAGCAGTTCTTC
TRBJ1-2	TRBD1	few	TRBV6-6	17	CASRFRDRVKANYGYTF	TGTGCCAGCAGGTTCCGGGACAGGGTGAAAGCTAACTATGGCTACACCTTC
TRBJ2-7	NA	few	TRBV9	14	CASSVEYRAYEQYF	TGTGCCAGCAGCGTAGAGTACAGGGCTTACGAGCAGTACTTC
TRBJ1-4	NA	NA	TRBV5-1	14	CASRREGEDEKLFF	TGCGCCAGCAGGCGTGAGGGGGAGGACGAAAAACTGTTTTTT
TRBJ1-2	NA	once	TRBV3-1	14	CASSQGDYNYGYTF	TGTGCCAGCAGCCAAGGGGATTATAACTATGGCTACACCTTC
TRBJ2-1	TRBD2	NA	TRBV11-2	14	CASSLQRGVNEQFF	TGTGCCAGCAGCTTACAGCGGGGAGTGAATGAGCAGTTCTTC
TRBJ2-1	NA	NA	TRBV5-6	16	CASRLDPRSSYNEQFF	TGTGCCAGCAGATTAGATCCCCGCAGCTCCTACAATGAGCAGTTCTTC
TRBJ2-1	NA	NA	TRBV7-3	12	CASSPQGTQQFF	TGTGCCAGCAGCCCACAAGGGACACAGCAGTTCTTC
TRBJ1-1	NA	few	TRBV11-2	15	CASSLVGVLPGGAFF	TGTGCCAGCAGCTTAGTGGGGGTTCTGCCCGGGGGAGCTTTCTTT
TRBJ2-1	TRBD2	NA	TRBV20-1	17	CSARDPAGGVLYNEQFF	TGCAGTGCTAGAGATCCTGCGGGGGGGGTCCTCTACAATGAGCAGTTCTTC
TRBJ1-1	NA	NA	TRBV4-1	15	CASSPTLLENTEAFF	TGCGCCAGCAGCCCGACCCTTTTGGAAAACACTGAAGCTTTCTTT
TRBJ2-1	NA	NA	TRBV4-1	16	CASSQEIRSAYNEQFF	TGCGCCAGCAGCCAAGAGATAAGGTCAGCCTACAATGAGCAGTTCTTC
TRBJ2-7	TRBD2	many	TRBV29-1	14	CSVTPSGTSYEQYF	TGCAGCGTTACTCCTAGCGGGACCTCCTACGAGCAGTACTTC